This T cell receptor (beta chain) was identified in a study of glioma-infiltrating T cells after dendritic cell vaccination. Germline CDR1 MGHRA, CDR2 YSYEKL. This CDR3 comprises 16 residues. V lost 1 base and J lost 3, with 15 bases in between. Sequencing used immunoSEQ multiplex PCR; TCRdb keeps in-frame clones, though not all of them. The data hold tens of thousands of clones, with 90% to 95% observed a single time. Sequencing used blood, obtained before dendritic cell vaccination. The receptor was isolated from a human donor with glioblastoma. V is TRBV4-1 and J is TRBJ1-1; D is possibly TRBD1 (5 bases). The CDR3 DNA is TGCGCCAGCAGCCAAGGGTCCGGGACTCAATACACTGAAGCTTTCTTT. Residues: CASSQGSGTQYTEAFF.